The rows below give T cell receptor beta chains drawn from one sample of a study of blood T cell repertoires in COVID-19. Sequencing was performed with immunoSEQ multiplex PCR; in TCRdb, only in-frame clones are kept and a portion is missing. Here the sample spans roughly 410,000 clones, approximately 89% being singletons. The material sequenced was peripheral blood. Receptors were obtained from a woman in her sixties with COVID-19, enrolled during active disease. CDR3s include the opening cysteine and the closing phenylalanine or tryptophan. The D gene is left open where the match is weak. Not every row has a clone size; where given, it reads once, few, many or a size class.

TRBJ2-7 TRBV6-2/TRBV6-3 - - TGTGCCAGCAGTTGGACAGCCCCCTACGAGCAGTACTTC CASSWTAPYEQYF
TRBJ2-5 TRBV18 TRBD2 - TGTGCCAGCTCACCATCGACTAGCGGGGGGGCAGGTGGAGAGACCCAGTACTTC CASSPSTSGGAGGETQYF
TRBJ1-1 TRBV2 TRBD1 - TGTGCCAGCAGTTACAGGGGGTTTAACACTGAAGCTTTCTTT CASSYRGFNTEAFF
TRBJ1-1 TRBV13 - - TGTGCCAGCAGGGCAGGGTCCGACACTGAAGCTTTCTTT CASRAGSDTEAFF
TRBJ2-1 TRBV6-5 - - TGTGCCAGCGCGGGCGTGCGGGATGAGCAGTTCTTC CASAGVRDEQFF
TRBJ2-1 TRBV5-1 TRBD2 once TGCGCCAGCAGCTTACCGGGACTAGCGGGGGCCGACTCCTACAATGAGCAGTTCTTC CASSLPGLAGADSYNEQFF
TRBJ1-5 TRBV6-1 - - TGTGCCAGCAGTGTCTCGAATACCCAGGGCAATCAGCCCCAGCATTTT CASSVSNTQGNQPQHF
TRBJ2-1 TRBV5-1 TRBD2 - TGCGCCAGCAGCTATGGACTAGCGGGGTACAATGAGCAGTTCTTC CASSYGLAGYNEQFF
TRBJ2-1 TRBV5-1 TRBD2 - TGCGCCAGCAGATTGGTGGGGGACGCTAGCGGGGGCGAGCAGTTCTTC CASRLVGDASGGEQFF
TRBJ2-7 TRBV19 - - TGTGCCAGTAGTCCCTGGCGGGGAAACTACGAGCAGTACTTC CASSPWRGNYEQYF
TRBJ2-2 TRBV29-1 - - TGCAGCGTTCTTGGACAGCCGGCTACCGGGGAGCTGTTTTTT CSVLGQPATGELFF
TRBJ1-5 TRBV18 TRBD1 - TGTGCCAGCTCACCATCCGAAGGGACAGGGAAGCCCCAGCATTTT CASSPSEGTGKPQHF
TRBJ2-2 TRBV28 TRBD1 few TGTGCCAGCAGTTTACCCTCAGGGGGCACCGGGGAGCTGTTTTTT CASSLPSGGTGELFF
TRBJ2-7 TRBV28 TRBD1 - TGTGCCAGCGGCACTGGGGGGACAGGGTCCTACGAGCAGTACTTC CASGTGGTGSYEQYF
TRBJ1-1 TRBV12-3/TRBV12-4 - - TGTGCCAGCAGTCATAGCCCGCCCGGTGAAGCTTTCTTT CASSHSPPGEAFF
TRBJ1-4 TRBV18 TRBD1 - TGTGCCAGCTCAACCCTTACAGGGGCCAGCGCCAACCTAAATGAAAAACTGTTTTTT CASSTLTGASANLNEKLFF
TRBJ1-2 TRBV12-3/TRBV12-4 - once TGTGCCAGCAGCCCCGGGGGGGGTAGAGGCTACACCTTC CASSPGGGRGYTF
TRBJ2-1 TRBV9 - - TGTGCCAGCAGCGTAGCGGGGGCCTACAATGAGCAGTTCTTC CASSVAGAYNEQFF
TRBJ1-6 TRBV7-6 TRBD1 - TGTGCCAGCAGACAGCGCGGAACAGGGGAGGATTCACCCCTCCACTTT CASRQRGTGEDSPLHF
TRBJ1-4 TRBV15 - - TGTGCCACCAGCAGAGGGCAAGCCGGGGGACTGTTTTTT CATSRGQAGGLFF
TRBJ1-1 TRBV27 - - TGTGCCAGCAAGGGCGAGGGCTACACTGAAGCTTTCTTT CASKGEGYTEAFF
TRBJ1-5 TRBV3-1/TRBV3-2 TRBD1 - TGTGCCAGCAGCCAAGGACAGGGTACTGATCAGCCCCAGCATTTT CASSQGQGTDQPQHF
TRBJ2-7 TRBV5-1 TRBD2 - TGCGCCAGCAGCTATAGCGGGGGGATCGAGCAGTACTTC CASSYSGGIEQYF
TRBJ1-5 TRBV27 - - TGTGCCAGTTGGGTGGCAGGCGATAGCAATCAGCCCCAGCATTTT CASWVAGDSNQPQHF
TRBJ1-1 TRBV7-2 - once TGTGCCAGCAGCTTAGATTACTCGAACACTGAAGCTTTCTTT CASSLDYSNTEAFF
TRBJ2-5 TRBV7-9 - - TGTGCCAGCAGCCAGAGACAGCGAGAGACCCAGTACTTC CASSQRQRETQYF
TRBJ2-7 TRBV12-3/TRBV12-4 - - TGTGCCAGCAGTTTTCTCGGCGAGCAGTACTTC CASSFLGEQYF
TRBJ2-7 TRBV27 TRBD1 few TGTGCCAGCAGGGGACAGGGCTCCGAGCAGTACTTC CASRGQGSEQYF
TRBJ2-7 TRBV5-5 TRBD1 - TGTGCCAGCAGCGGTGGGGGACAGGGTTTCTACGAGCAGTACTTC CASSGGGQGFYEQYF
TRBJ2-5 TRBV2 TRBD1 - TGTGCCAGCAGCGGCCTTCTTACAGGGGGAAGGGAGACCCAGTACTTC CASSGLLTGGRETQYF
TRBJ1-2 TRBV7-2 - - TGTGCCAGCAGCTTAATCGGGAACTCTAACTATGGCTACACCTTC CASSLIGNSNYGYTF
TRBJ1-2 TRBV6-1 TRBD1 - TGTGCCAGCAGTGAAAGTCAGGGGGCGCGCGGAAAGCATGGCTACACCTTC CASSESQGARGKHGYTF
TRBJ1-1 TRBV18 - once TGTGCCAGCTCACCTGCTGCAGGGTTGATGAACACTGAAGCTTTCTTT CASSPAAGLMNTEAFF
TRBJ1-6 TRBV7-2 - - TGTGCCAGCAGCACGTTCAGGGGAAGGAATTCACCCCTCCACTTT CASSTFRGRNSPLHF